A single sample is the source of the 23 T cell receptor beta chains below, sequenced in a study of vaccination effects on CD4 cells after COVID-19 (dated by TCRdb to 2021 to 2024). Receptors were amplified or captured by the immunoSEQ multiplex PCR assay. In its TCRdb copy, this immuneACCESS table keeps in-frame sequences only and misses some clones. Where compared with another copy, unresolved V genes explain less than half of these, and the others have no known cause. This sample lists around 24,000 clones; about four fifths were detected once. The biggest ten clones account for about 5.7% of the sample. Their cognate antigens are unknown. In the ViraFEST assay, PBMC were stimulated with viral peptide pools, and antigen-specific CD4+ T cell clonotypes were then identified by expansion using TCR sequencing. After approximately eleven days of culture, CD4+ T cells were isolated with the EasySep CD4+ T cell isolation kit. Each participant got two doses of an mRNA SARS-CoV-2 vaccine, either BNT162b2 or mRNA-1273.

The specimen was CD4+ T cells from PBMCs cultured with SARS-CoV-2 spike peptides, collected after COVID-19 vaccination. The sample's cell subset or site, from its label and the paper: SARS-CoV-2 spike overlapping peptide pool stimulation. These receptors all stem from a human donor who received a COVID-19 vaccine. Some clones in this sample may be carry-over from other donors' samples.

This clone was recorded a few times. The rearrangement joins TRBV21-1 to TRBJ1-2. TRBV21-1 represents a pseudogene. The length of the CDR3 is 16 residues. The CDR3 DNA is TGTGCCAGCAGCAAACCCCTCAGGGAGACCACTTATGGCTACACCTTC. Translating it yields CASSKPLRETTYGYTF.

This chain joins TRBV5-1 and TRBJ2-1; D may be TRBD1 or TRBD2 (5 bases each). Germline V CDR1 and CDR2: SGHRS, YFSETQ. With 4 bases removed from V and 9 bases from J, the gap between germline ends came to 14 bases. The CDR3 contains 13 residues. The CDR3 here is CASSLVGAGEQFF. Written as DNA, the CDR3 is TGCGCCAGCAGCCTGGTCGGGGCGGGTGAGCAGTTCTTC.

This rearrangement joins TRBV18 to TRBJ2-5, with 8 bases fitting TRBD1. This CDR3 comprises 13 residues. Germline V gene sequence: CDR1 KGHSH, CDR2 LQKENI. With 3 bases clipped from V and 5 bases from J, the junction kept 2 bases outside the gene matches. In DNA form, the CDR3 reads TGTGCCAGCTCACCGGGACAGGAGGAGACCCAGTACTTC. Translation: CASSPGQEETQYF.

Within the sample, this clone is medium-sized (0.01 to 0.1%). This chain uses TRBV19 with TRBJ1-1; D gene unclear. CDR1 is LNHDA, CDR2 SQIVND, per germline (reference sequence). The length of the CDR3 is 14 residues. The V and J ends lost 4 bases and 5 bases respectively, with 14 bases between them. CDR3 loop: CASSTPEWRTEAFF. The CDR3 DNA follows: TGTGCCAGTAGTACCCCAGAGTGGCGGACTGAAGCTTTCTTT.

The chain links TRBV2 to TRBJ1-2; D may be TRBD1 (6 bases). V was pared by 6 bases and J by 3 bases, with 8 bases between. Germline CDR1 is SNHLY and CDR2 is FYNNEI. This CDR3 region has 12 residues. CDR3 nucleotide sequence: TGTGCCAGCAGACAGGGCGACTATGGCTACACCTTC. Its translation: CASRQGDYGYTF.

The CDR3, as DNA: TGTGCCTGGGCCGACAGGGGGAATAGAGCTTTCTTT. Protein: CAWADRGNRAFF. The chain couples TRBV30 to TRBJ1-1, with 9 bases lining up with TRBD1. The length of the CDR3 is 12 residues. The J segment lost 10 bases and the V segment lost 5 bases, leaving 8 bases of the junction unmatched. Per germline, CDR1 GTSNPN and CDR2 SVGIG (reference sequence).

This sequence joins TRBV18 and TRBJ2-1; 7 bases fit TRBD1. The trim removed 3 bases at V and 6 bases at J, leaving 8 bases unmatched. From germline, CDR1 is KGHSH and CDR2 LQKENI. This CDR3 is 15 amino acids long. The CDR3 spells CASSPNGQVGNEQFF. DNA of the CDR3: TGTGCCAGCTCACCCAACGGACAGGTTGGCAATGAGCAGTTCTTC.

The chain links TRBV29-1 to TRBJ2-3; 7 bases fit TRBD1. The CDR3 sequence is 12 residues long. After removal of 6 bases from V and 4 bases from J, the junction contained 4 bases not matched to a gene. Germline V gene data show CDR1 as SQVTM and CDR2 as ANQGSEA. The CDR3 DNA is TGCAGCGTAGAGACAGGGTCAGATACGCAGTATTTT. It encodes CSVETGSDTQYF.

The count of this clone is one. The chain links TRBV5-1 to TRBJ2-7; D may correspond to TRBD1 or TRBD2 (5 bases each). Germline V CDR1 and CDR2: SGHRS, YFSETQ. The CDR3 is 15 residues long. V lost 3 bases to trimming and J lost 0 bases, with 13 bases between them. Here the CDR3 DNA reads TGCGCCAGCAGCTCGGGGCAGAGCGACTCCTACGAGCAGTACGTC. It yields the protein CASSSGQSDSYEQYV.

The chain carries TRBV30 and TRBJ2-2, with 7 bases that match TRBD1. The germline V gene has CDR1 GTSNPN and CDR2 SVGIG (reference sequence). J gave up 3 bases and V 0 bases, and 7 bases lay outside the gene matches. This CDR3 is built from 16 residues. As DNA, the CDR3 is TGTGCCTGGAGTGTACTGTGGCAGGGGGACACCGGGGAGCTGTTTTTT. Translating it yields CAWSVLWQGDTGELFF.

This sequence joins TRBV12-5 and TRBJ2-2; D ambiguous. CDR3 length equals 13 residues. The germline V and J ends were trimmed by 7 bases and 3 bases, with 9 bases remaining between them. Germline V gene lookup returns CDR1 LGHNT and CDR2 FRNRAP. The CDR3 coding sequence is TGTGCTAGTGCCCTCGGTCACACCGGGGAGCTGTTTTTT. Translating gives CASALGHTGELFF.

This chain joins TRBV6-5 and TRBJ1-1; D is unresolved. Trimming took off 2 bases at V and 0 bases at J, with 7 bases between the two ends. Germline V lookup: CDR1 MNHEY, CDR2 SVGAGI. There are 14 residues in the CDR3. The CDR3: CASSYRYLNTEAFF. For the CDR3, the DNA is TGTGCCAGCAGTTACCGTTACCTGAACACTGAAGCTTTCTTT.

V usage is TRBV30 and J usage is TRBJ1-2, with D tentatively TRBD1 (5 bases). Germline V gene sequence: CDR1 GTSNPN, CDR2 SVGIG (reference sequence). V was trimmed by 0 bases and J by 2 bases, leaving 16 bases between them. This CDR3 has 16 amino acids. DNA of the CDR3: TGTGCCTGGAGTGTAAGTGGGACGATACAAAACTATGGCTACACCTTC. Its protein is CAWSVSGTIQNYGYTF.

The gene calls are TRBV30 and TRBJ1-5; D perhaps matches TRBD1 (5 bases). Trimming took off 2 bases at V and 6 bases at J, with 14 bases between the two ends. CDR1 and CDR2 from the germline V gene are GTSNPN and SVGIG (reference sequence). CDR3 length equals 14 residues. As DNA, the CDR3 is TGTGCCTGGAGTTTGGGGACCAACGGTCAGCCCCAGCATTTT. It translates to CAWSLGTNGQPQHF.

CDR3 nucleotide sequence: TGCGCCAGCAGCCAACCCCTAGTCTCCGCCGGGGAGCTGTTTTTT. Translating it yields CASSQPLVSAGELFF. This chain joins TRBV4-1 and TRBJ2-2; the D is unclear. Germline values: CDR1 MGHRA, CDR2 YSYEKL. Trimming stripped 2 bases from V and 6 bases from J, with 13 bases between. This CDR3 comprises 15 residues.

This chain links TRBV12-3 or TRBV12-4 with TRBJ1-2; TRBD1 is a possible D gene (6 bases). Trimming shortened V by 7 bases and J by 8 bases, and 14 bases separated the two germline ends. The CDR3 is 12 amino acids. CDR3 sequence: CASTDDRIGYTF. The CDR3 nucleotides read TGTGCCAGCACTGACGACAGGATAGGCTACACCTTC.

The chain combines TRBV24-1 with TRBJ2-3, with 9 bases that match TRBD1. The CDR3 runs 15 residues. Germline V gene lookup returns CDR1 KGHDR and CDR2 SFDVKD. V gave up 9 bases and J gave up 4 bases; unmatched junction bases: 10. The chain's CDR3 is CATASPRTGADTQYF. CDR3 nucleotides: TGTGCCACCGCCTCTCCTAGGACAGGGGCAGATACGCAGTATTTT.

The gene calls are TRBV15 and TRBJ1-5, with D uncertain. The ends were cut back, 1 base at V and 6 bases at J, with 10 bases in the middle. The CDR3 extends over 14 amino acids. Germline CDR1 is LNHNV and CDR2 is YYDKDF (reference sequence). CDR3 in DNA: TGTGCCACCAGCAGAGTCGCCGAAGGTCAGCCCCAGCATTTT. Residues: CATSRVAEGQPQHF. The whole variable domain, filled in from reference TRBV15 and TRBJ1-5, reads DAMVIQNPRYQVTQFGKPVTLSCSQTLNHNVMYWYQQKSSQAPKLLFHYYDKDFNNEADTPDNFQSRRPNTSFCFLDIRSPGLGDTAMYLCATSRVAEGQPQHFGDGTRLSIL.

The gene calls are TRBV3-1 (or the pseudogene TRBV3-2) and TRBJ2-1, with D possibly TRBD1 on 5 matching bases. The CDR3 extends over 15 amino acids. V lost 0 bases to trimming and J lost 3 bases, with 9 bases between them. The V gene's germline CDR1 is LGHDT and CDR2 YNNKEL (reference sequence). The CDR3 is CASSQDLDSYNEQFF. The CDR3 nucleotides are TGTGCCAGCAGCCAAGACCTTGACAGCTACAATGAGCAGTTCTTC.

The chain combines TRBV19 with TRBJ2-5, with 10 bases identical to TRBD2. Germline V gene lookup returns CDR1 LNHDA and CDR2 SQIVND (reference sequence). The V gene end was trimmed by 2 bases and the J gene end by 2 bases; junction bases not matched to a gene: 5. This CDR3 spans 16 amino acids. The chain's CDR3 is CASSISPAGGQETQYF. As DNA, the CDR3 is TGTGCCAGTAGTATATCCCCAGCGGGGGGGCAAGAGACCCAGTACTTC. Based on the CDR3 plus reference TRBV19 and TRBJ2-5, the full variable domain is DGGITQSPKYLFRKEGQNVTLSCEQNLNHDAMYWYRQDPGQGLRLIYYSQIVNDFQKGDIAEGYSVSREKKESFPLTVTSAQKNPTAFYLCASSISPAGGQETQYFGPGTRLLVL.

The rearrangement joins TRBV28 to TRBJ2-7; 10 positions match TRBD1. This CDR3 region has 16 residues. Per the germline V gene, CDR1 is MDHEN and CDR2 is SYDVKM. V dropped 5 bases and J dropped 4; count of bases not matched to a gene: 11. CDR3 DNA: TGTGCCAGCAGTCTACACCCGGGACAGGGGACTTACGAGCAGTACGTC. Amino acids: CASSLHPGQGTYEQYV.

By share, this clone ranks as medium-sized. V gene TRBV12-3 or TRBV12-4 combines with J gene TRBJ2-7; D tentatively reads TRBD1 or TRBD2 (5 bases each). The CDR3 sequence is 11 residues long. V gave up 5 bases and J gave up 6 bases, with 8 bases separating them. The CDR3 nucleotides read TGTGCCAGCAGTGGGGGATTCGAGCAGTACGTC. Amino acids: CASSGGFEQYV.

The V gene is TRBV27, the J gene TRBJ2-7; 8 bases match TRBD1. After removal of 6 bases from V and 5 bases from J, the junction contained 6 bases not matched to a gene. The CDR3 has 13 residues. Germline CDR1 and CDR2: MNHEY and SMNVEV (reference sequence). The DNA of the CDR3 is TGTGCCAGCAGGCCGACAGGGGCCCACGAGCAGTACGTC. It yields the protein CASRPTGAHEQYV.